This T cell receptor (beta chain) was sequenced for a study of beta chain features in type 1 diabetes (dated by TCRdb to the late 2010s). Background for the entire study: Patients and healthy donors did not differ in mean age, gender distribution, total cell number or subset yield. A total of roughly 100 million sorted cells were examined across all samples, and the number of cells per subset was strongly correlated with RNA yield. The study compared TCRB repertoires of sorted circulating CD4+ T cell subsets between recently diagnosed type 1 diabetes patients and matched healthy donors. Regulatory and stem cell-like memory subsets were obtained from only 8 patients and about 8 healthy donors, while naive and central memory subsets were obtained from all 28 donors.

Beyond this particular receptor, the publication reports: Because cDNA rather than genomic DNA was sequenced, highly expressing activated cells could have been over-represented, although no difference in activation and CD3 levels was found between groups. HLA sub-analyses involved small numbers of individuals, so any influence of HLA type on TCRB rearrangement remained unresolved. A moderate but significant shortening of TCRB CDR3 length was observed in type 1 diabetes patients in all four CD4+ subsets. Naive, central memory and regulatory TCRB repertoires appeared to be more similar among patients than among healthy donors. PCR may preferentially amplify shorter templates, but because patient and control samples were amplified and corrected together, any resulting skew would affect both groups equally. Fewer insertions and more nucleotide deletions at VDJ recombination sites were observed in patients with type 1 diabetes, implying thymic rearrangement abnormalities.

Each donor gave one peripheral blood draw, roughly 0.12 L on average, collected into heparinised tubes. A BD FACSAria II was used to sort naive, central memory, regulatory and stem cell-like memory CD4+ T cells with a panel that included CD45RO, CCR7, CD25, CD127, CD95 and CD27. All sorted populations exceeded 95% purity. PBMCs were separated immediately by Lymphoprep density gradient centrifugation and were stained directly, without being cultured. So that batch effects would be minimized, each experiment stained and sorted samples in pairs, pairing one healthy donor with one patient. For CDR1 and CDR2, the germline V gene lists KGHSH and LQKENI. The CDR3 numbers 13 residues from cysteine through phenylalanine. Only the CDR3 part of the read is kept: 39 bases, read in frame from the first base. Trimming takes 2 bases from V and 5 bases from J, and the germline ends sit 9 bases apart. Of note for this clone: This receptor's antigen is unknown. No much larger clone is present one base from it, and per-base qualities are unavailable.

The entire isolated RNA was reverse transcribed using the High Capacity cDNA Reverse Transcription Kit, and thus expressed TCRB transcripts were sequenced. Naive, central memory and regulatory T cell samples underwent deep immunoSEQ sequencing, averaging roughly 3.3 million total reads per sample. Sorted cells were lysed in RLT buffer and RNA was extracted with DNase-treated RNeasy Micro or Mini kits, depending on cell number. To prevent cross-contamination, each cell subset was processed individually, whereas patient and healthy donor samples were processed jointly. Using the immunoSEQ multiplex PCR, TCRB sequences were amplified from cDNA into 87-bp fragments spanning the CDR3 region. The amplicons were sequenced using the Illumina HiSeq platform. On the authors' methods: Synthetic template baselines were used to correct PCR bias computationally, reads within Hamming distance 2 were collapsed together, and singletons that could not be merged were discarded. Reads were aligned against IMGT so that V, D and J genes, CDR3 length and insertions or deletions at six rearrangement sites could be assigned. Within each subset, clonotype counts were normalized to sorted cell number, after which true diversity and Gini coefficients were computed with the tcR R package. The overlap coefficient, calculated on TCRB nucleotide sequences, was used to quantify repertoire sharing. Out-of-frame TCRB sequences from naive cells were analyzed as a proxy for the pre-selection repertoire. Not all clones reach the TCRdb copy of this immuneACCESS table, which keeps in-frame sequences only. Checked studies attribute under half of the gap to unresolved V genes and leave the rest unexplained. D and trimming were read from the DNA, whereas the V and J calls and clone size are those reported in that table. Counted in this sample were a few hundred thousand clones; roughly 13% of them appeared once. The top ten clonotypes cover around 0.01% of the sample.

The sample consisted of naive CD4+ T cells from blood. The sample's cell subset or site label, decoded: true naive CD4+ T cells. The V and J genes are TRBV18 and TRBJ1-2; the D gene cannot be resolved reliably. The clonotype originates from a woman aged 18-29 years with type 1 diabetes. Read as DNA, the sequence is TGTGCCAGCTCACCATCGCCAGAATATGGCTACACCTTC. This sequence encodes CASSPSPEYGYTF.